This TCR beta chain comes out of a study of T cells in localized non-small cell lung cancer. Only in-frame clones appear in the TCRdb table, and some are missing; sequencing was by immunoSEQ multiplex PCR. In the table there are some 50,000 clones, around 86% of which are singletons. V was trimmed by 0 bases and J by 8 bases, leaving 20 bases between them. This CDR3 has 17 amino acids. Study-wide results and limits: Appearance in adjacent lung was seen for a median 57 of the top 100 tumor clones. Adjacent uninvolved lung had the highest clonality, suggesting focused antigen responses. The study linked higher blood T cell density to longer overall survival.

For this clone: What it recognizes is unknown.

This specimen consisted of PBMCs, obtained before any cancer treatment. This chain connects TRBV5-3 to TRBJ1-4; the D gene is possibly TRBD1 (6 bases). TRBV5-3 is placed among ORFs of uncertain function. The TCR comes from a female donor with stage II lung adenocarcinoma. Here the CDR3 DNA reads TGTGCCAGAAGCTTGGTCGCCCGGAGGGGGGCGGAGGAAAAACTGTTTTTT. Translated, it gives CARSLVARRGAEEKLFF.